The present TCR beta chain was sequenced within a study of shared clonotypes between healthy human individuals. As for the study in general: The people who gave samples were a couple of women and a few men aged 18 to 49. Study outcomes and limitations: An effect of sequencing depth on clonotype sharing among donors was expected.

Regarding this clone: What it recognizes is unknown.

The deep-level immunoSEQ assay was used. Sequenced by immunoSEQ multiplex PCR; TCRdb stores in-frame clones only, minus some. The data contain a few million clones, around 90% of them seen just once; the ten biggest clones take up approximately 0.4%. This receptor was identified in a man younger than 30 in good health. Some clones in this sample may be carry-over from other donors' samples. The sequencing sample was made of naive CD4+ T cells from PBMCs. Indicated subset: CD45RA+ positively selected.

The CDR3 bases are TGTGCCAGCTCACCAGGGCAAACTTTGGGTCAGCCCCAGCATTTT. It specifies CASSPGQTLGQPQHF. This chain joins TRBV18 and TRBJ1-5; D call uncertain. V was pared by 2 bases and J by 6 bases, with 14 bases between. The CDR3 is made up of 15 amino acids. Germline loops: CDR1 KGHSH, CDR2 LQKENI.